These T cell receptor beta chains were read from a single sample in a study of CD8 T cells in ankylosing spondylitis. In TCRdb, the 5' RACE reads were re-called with MiXCR into one record per CDR3 protein. The sample has about 250,000 distinct CDR3 sequences; 8% to 11% are singletons. Sequences were obtained from blood, either unsorted or a sorted T cell fraction (not recorded which). These TCRs come from a male donor with ankylosing spondylitis or in good health (not recorded which). The CDR3 runs from the conserved cysteine through the conserved F or W. A D gene is named only where the DNA matches it firmly. Some rows mark clone size as missing; the rest say once, few, many or name a class of expanded clone.

J | V | D | size | DNA | CDR3
TRBJ2-4 | TRBV20-1 | . | many | TGCAGTGCTAGAGATCAAGCGAAAAACATTCAGTACTTC | CSARDQAKNIQYF
TRBJ2-5 | TRBV4-1 | . | many | TGCGCCAGCAGCCAAGGCGGGGAAGGGGCCCAAGAGACCCAGTACTTC | CASSQGGEGAQETQYF
TRBJ2-3 | TRBV2 | . | many | TGTGCCAGCAGTGAAATGGATACGCAGTATTTT | CASSEMDTQYF
TRBJ2-5 | TRBV29-1 | . | many | TGCAGCGTGACACCGCCGGAGTGGGAGACCCAGTACTTC | CSVTPPEWETQYF
TRBJ1-5 | TRBV20-1 | . | few | TGCAGTGCTAGAAGCCTTGGGACGCTTAGCAATCAGCCCCAGCATTTT | CSARSLGTLSNQPQHF
TRBJ1-5 | TRBV4-1 | . | few | TGCGCCAGCAGCCAAGGCCCGGCGGATAGCAATCAGCCCCAGCATTTT | CASSQGPADSNQPQHF
TRBJ2-3 | TRBV5-1 | . | . | TGCGCCAGCAGCTTGGGACAGGAGAGAGCAGATACGCAGTATTTT | CASSLGQERADTQYF
TRBJ1-5 | TRBV29-1 | . | . | TGCAGCGTTGAGGGACGCAATCAGCCCCAGCATTTT | CSVEGRNQPQHF
TRBJ2-1 | TRBV20-1 | TRBD1 | few | TGCAGTGCTTCTGTTGGGGGACAGGGGTTCAATGAGCAGTTCTTC | CSASVGGQGFNEQFF
TRBJ1-1 | TRBV18 | . | . | TGTGCCAGCTCTTTGACTAGAGAGAACACTGAAGCTTTCTTT | CASSLTRENTEAFF
TRBJ2-3 | TRBV7-9 | TRBD2 | few | TGTGCCAGCAGCTTACTGGGACTAGCGGGCTCGGGGGATACGCAGTATTTT | CASSLLGLAGSGDTQYF
TRBJ2-1 | TRBV3-1 | TRBD2 | many | TGTGCCAGCAGTGGACTAGCGGGGAATGAGCAGTTCTTC | CASSGLAGNEQFF
TRBJ2-3 | TRBV9 | TRBD2 | many | TGTGCCAGCAGTGCCGGACTAGGTAGCACAGATACGCAGTATTTT | CASSAGLGSTDTQYF
TRBJ2-7 | TRBV11-2 | . | . | TGTGCCAGCAGCTTGGGGATGGGGGAGACCTACGAGCAGTACTTC | CASSLGMGETYEQYF
TRBJ2-2 | TRBV14 | TRBD1 | many | TGTGCCAGCAGCCAAGATAAAGGACAGGGGGCGAACACCGGGGAGCTGTTTTTT | CASSQDKGQGANTGELFF
TRBJ2-1 | TRBV25-1 | TRBD1 | many | TGTGCCAGCAGGCCGGGACAGGGCTACAATGAGCAGTTCTTC | CASRPGQGYNEQFF
TRBJ2-6 | TRBV6-2/TRBV6-3 | . | . | TGTGCCAGCAGGAAAACAGGGCTTGGGGCCAACGTCCTGACTTTC | CASRKTGLGANVLTF
TRBJ2-1 | TRBV5-1 | . | . | TGCGCCAGCAGCTCCGGTCAGGGGACTCCCAATGAGCAGTTCTTC | CASSSGQGTPNEQFF
TRBJ1-1 | TRBV20-1 | TRBD1 | many | TGCAGTGCTGACAGGGTTGGCACTGAAGCTTTCTTT | CSADRVGTEAFF
TRBJ2-1 | TRBV20-1 | TRBD2 | many | TGCAGTGCTACTGCTAGCGGGAGGTACAATGAGCAGTTCTTC | CSATASGRYNEQFF
TRBJ2-1 | TRBV5-1 | TRBD2 | many | TGCGCCAGCGCGACTAGCGACTACAATGAGCAGTTCTTC | CASATSDYNEQFF
TRBJ2-3 | TRBV5-1 | TRBD1 | many | TGCGCCAGCATCCTGGGACAGGGGGGGACAGATACGCAGTATTTT | CASILGQGGTDTQYF
TRBJ2-1 | TRBV7-2 | TRBD2 | . | TGTGCCAGCAGCTTTGGGACTAGCAGAAATGAGCAGTTCTTC | CASSFGTSRNEQFF
TRBJ1-1 | TRBV7-2 | . | . | TGTGCCAGCAGCTTAGAGGCAGCAATGAACACTGAAGCTTTCTTT | CASSLEAAMNTEAFF
TRBJ2-1 | TRBV3-1 | . | medium-sized | TGTGCCAGCAGCCACTCGGACCAATGGAACAATGAGCAGTTCTTC | CASSHSDQWNNEQFF
TRBJ1-2 | TRBV2 | . | many | TGTGCCAGCCGGGAAGACCGTTGGGGCTACACCTTC | CASREDRWGYTF
TRBJ2-7 | TRBV5-1 | TRBD2 | many | TGCGCCAGCAGCAATCCGGAGGGGAGGGACTACGAGCAGTACTTC | CASSNPEGRDYEQYF
TRBJ2-3 | TRBV11-2 | . | many | TGTGCCAGCACTCCCTCGGGGGGCCTTTCACCGGATACGCAGTATTTT | CASTPSGGLSPDTQYF
TRBJ1-3 | TRBV30 | . | few | TGTGCCTGGAGTATTGGCTCTGGAAACACCATATATTTT | CAWSIGSGNTIYF
TRBJ2-7 | TRBV7-9 | . | many | TGTGCCAGCAGCTTAGACCACGAGCAGTACTTC | CASSLDHEQYF
TRBJ2-7 | TRBV5-1 | . | many | TGCGCCAGCAGCTTGAGACTCGTTACTGGGATAGGGGAAGGGGAGCAGTACTTC | CASSLRLVTGIGEGEQYF
TRBJ2-1 | TRBV6-2/TRBV6-3 | TRBD1 | . | TGTGCCAGCAGTTCCACCGACAGGGGGGCTGAGGTAGAGCAGTTCTTC | CASSSTDRGAEVEQFF
TRBJ2-2 | TRBV30 | . | . | TGTGCCTGGGGTAGGACAGCAAACACCGGGGAGCTGTTTTTT | CAWGRTANTGELFF
TRBJ2-7 | TRBV27 | TRBD2 | . | TGTGCCAGCAGTTTAAGCGGGGGGGCACCCTACGAGCAGTACTTC | CASSLSGGAPYEQYF
TRBJ2-2 | TRBV11-1 | . | many | TGTGCCAGCAGCCGGGGAGAGTGGTCCGGGGAGCTGTTTTTT | CASSRGEWSGELFF
TRBJ2-3 | TRBV29-1 | . | many | TGCAGCGTCGGGACCGAGGATACGCAGTATTTT | CSVGTEDTQYF
TRBJ2-7 | TRBV7-2 | . | many | TGTGCCAGCAGCTTAGGGAACACTTTGACCTACGAGCAGTACTTC | CASSLGNTLTYEQYF
TRBJ2-1 | TRBV15 | TRBD2 | many | TGTGCCACCAGCAGAGGACTAGCGAACGATGAGCAGTTCTTC | CATSRGLANDEQFF
TRBJ2-1 | TRBV6-4 | TRBD2 | many | TGTGCCAGCAGTGACACTAGCGGGGGGGCCAATGAGCAGTTCTTC | CASSDTSGGANEQFF
TRBJ1-2 | TRBV20-1 | . | many | TGCAGTGCTAGTCGTCGTGATGGCTACACCTTC | CSASRRDGYTF
TRBJ2-5 | TRBV25-1 | TRBD2 | few | TGTGCCCCCCAGAGGCGGCGGGAGGGCAGTGCAAGAGACCAAGAGACCCAGTACTTC | CAPQRRREGSARDQETQYF
TRBJ2-1 | TRBV20-1 | TRBD1 | few | TGCAGTGCAATAGACAGGGGGCCGGGGAATGAGCAGTTCTTC | CSAIDRGPGNEQFF
TRBJ2-5 | TRBV20-1 | . | many | TGCAGTGCCGCTCCCTTAGAAGAGACCCAGTACTTC | CSAAPLEETQYF
TRBJ1-4 | TRBV20-1 | . | many | TGCAGTGCTAGAGCGCGGAATAATGAAAAACTGTTTTTT | CSARARNNEKLFF
TRBJ2-2 | TRBV20-1 | . | many | TGCAGTGCTTTGGACTGGCGCTTCACCGGGGAGCTGTTTTTT | CSALDWRFTGELFF
TRBJ2-3 | TRBV20-1 | TRBD2 | many | TGCAGTGCTAGAGTCGGGGGGGGGAATACGCAGTATTTT | CSARVGGGNTQYF
TRBJ2-2 | TRBV12-3/TRBV12-4 | TRBD1 | many | TGTGCCAGCAGTCAGGGGGCGCCCGGGGAGCTGTTTTTT | CASSQGAPGELFF
TRBJ2-7 | TRBV5-1 | . | many | TGCGCCAGCAGCCTAACCCCAAGTGGGGGACGATCCTACGAGCAGTACTTC | CASSLTPSGGRSYEQYF
TRBJ1-2 | TRBV20-1 | . | few | TGCAGTGCTCCAGACAGGCGCTCCAACTATGGCTACACCTTC | CSAPDRRSNYGYTF
TRBJ2-5 | TRBV6-2/TRBV6-3 | TRBD2 | many | TGTGCCAGCTTGTCTAGCGGGGCCTTCCAAGAGACCCAGTACTTC | CASLSSGAFQETQYF
TRBJ2-5 | TRBV20-1 | . | many | TGCAGTGCTAGTCTTAAGGGGACCCAGTACTTC | CSASLKGTQYF
TRBJ1-4 | TRBV20-1 | TRBD1 | many | TGCAGTGCTAGTTTGGGAGGCGGACAGGGAAGAGAAAAACTGTTTTTT | CSASLGGGQGREKLFF
TRBJ2-1 | TRBV5-3 | . | many | TGTGCCAGAAGCTTGGAGTTTTGCAATGAGCAGTTCTTC | CARSLEFCNEQFF
TRBJ2-7 | TRBV6-2/TRBV6-3 | TRBD2 | few | TGTGCCAGCAGAGGCGGCGGGGGCTCCTACGAGCAGTACTTC | CASRGGGGSYEQYF
TRBJ2-1 | TRBV7-7 | TRBD2 | . | TGTGCCAGCAGCCTGGGACTAGCGGGAGGAACGAATGAGCAGTTCTTC | CASSLGLAGGTNEQFF
TRBJ1-1 | TRBV5-1 | . | . | TGCGCCAGCAGCTTGGCCGCCGGGGGGGTGAACACTGAAGCTTTCTTT | CASSLAAGGVNTEAFF
TRBJ2-3 | TRBV30 | . | few | TGTGCCTGGGCCTCCACAGATACGCAGTATTTT | CAWASTDTQYF
TRBJ2-1 | TRBV7-2 | . | many | TGTGCCAGCAGCCCCCAGGTGAGAAATGAGCAGTTCTTC | CASSPQVRNEQFF